This T cell receptor (beta chain) was recorded in a study of glioma-infiltrating T cells (dated by TCRdb to 2016 to 2017). Describing the broader study: The study sequenced TCR alpha- and beta-chain repertoires from glioma tissue, from non-neoplastic brain tissue and from matched peripheral blood mononuclear cells. To measure how far tissue and blood T-cell populations diverged, each tissue-infiltrating repertoire was compared against the peripheral blood repertoire of the same patient. The paired cohort was made up of three low-grade glioma patients, seven to nine primary glioblastoma patients and three non-glioma patients who contributed non-neoplastic brain tissue. General conclusions and limits of the study: VJ-independent divergence between tissue and blood was below expectation in non-neoplastic patients but above expectation in all gliomas, especially low-grade gliomas. Very few CDR3 sequences were found to be shared between tissue and blood, and this scarcity was attributed to high CDR3 diversity and limited sampling. Group comparisons were based on small numbers of patients: three non-neoplastic, three low-grade glioma and about 8 glioblastoma patients.

The sample holds many counts of this clonotype. No antigen is known for it. Base qualities are not at hand, and no much larger clone is one base apart. Here V drops 4 bases and J drops 5 bases, and the junction holds 6 bases not matched to any gene. Per the germline V gene (reference sequence), DFQATT is the CDR1 and SNEGSKA is the CDR2. The CDR3 has 15 amino acids, counting the end cysteine and phenylalanine. Only the CDR3 portion is preserved as DNA: 45 bases, with reading frame beginning at the first base. TCR alpha and beta CDR3 regions were amplified with the iRepertoire nested amplicon-rescue multiplex PCR (arm-PCR) platform from RNA. One-step reverse transcription and amplification used roughly 100-400 ng of tissue mRNA or PBMC total RNA as input. Following bead purification, Illumina adapters were added through a secondary multiplex PCR, and the libraries were then gel-purified between 200 and 400 bp. Internal 6-nucleotide barcodes were carried by the libraries and were used for demultiplexing. Libraries were sequenced on an Illumina MiSeq with 2x220 or 2x250 nucleotide paired-end reads. The source study handled its data this way. Paired reads were merged using FLASH 1.2.11 and were aligned to the GRCh37 human genome using BWA-MEM, after which TRA and TRB reads were extracted. An IMGT-derived reference of cassette sequences and CDR3 motifs, with pseudogenes included, was used for V and J assignment. Reads were translated in three frames, and productive CDR3s were defined as those with a C...FGXG motif and no stop codons. A clonotype was defined as a unique combination of a V-J cassette pair and a CDR3 amino acid sequence. Reads were filtered by Hamming distance, thresholded by each sample's sequence error rate in mapped regions. TCRdb reprocessed the public reads (quality trimming at Q25 with fastp, clone calling with MiXCR) and kept in-frame beta chains. Each CDR3 protein appears once, grouped with its most common genes and DNA. Here the V and J calls rest on TCRdb's processing, not on the authors' analysis. This sample gives some 130,000 distinct CDR3 sequences in total; about 25% of them show up just once. Jointly, the top ten make up 27% of the sample.

The TCR sequence derives from a human donor with low-grade glioma or glioblastoma, undergoing nonglioma brain surgery, or in good health (not recorded which). The chain was built from TRBV20-1 and TRBJ2-5; TRBD2 lines up with 14 middle nucleotides. Material for sequencing was glioma tissue, nonneoplastic brain tissue, or PBMCs (not recorded which). The sequenced DNA: TGCAGTGCTATCCCTGGGACTAGCGGGGGTGAGACCCAGTACTTC. Its protein reads: CSAIPGTSGGETQYF.